Each of the 5 T cell receptor beta chains below was sequenced from the same sample in a study of regulatory T cells in long-lasting Graves disease. Relying on iRepertoire HTBI primers and Arm-PCR of CDR3 regions, the team built TCR beta libraries. TCRdb redid the calling of the multiplex PCR reads with MiXCR, one entry per CDR3 protein. The table lists some 440,000 distinct CDR3 sequences, roughly 20% of them singletons, with 7.8% in the top ten. This sample's time point: persistent/refractory GD, antithyroid drugs over 5 years with positive TRAb. The TCR library was made from RNA that had been extracted from PBMCs in TRIzol. The source was peripheral blood mononuclear cells (PBMCs), collected when the disease was refractory, from a patient treated with antithyroid drugs. The receptors stem from a female donor with Graves disease.

This clonotype turned up a few times. J is TRBJ1-1 and V is TRBV5-1; D gene ambiguous. Germline CDR1 and CDR2: SGHRS and YFSETQ. CDR3 length equals 14 residues. V dropped 0 bases and J dropped 3 bases, with 9 bases sitting between them. The CDR3 DNA reads as TGCGCCAGCAGCTTGGATGGGAGCTACACTGAAGCTTTCTTT. Its protein product is CASSLDGSYTEAFF. Full variable domain (rest looked up from reference TRBV5-1 and TRBJ1-1): KAGVTQTPRYLIKTRGQQVTLSCSPISGHRSVSWYQQTPGQGLQFLFEYFSETQRNKGNFPGRFSGRQFSNSRSEMNVSTLELGDSALYLCASSLDGSYTEAFFGQGTRLTVV.

This clonotype was detected many times. The chain uses TRBV28 and TRBJ2-7; 7 bases fit TRBD2. V trimming: 3 bases; J trimming: 0 bases; junction bases outside the gene matches: 8. From germline, CDR1 is MDHEN and CDR2 SYDVKM. CDR3 size: 16 residues. DNA of the CDR3: TGTGCCAGCAGTTTCGACGAGCGGGACCCCTCCTACGAGCAGTACTTC. As protein: CASSFDERDPSYEQYF.

This clonotype was seen ten or more times. The chain joins TRBV28 to TRBJ1-2, with TRBD1 matching 10 bases. The germline V gene has CDR1 MDHEN and CDR2 SYDVKM. The CDR3 totals 14 residues. The V and J ends lost 6 bases and 1 base, in that order; junction bases with no gene match: 2. The CDR3 region has the DNA TGTGCCAGCAGGGACAGGGGGTTTAACTATGGCTACACCTTC. It codes for CASRDRGFNYGYTF.

This clonotype came up many times. The V call is TRBV7-6, the J call TRBJ2-7; the D gene is possibly TRBD2 (6 bases). CDR1 and CDR2 (germline): SGHVS, FNYEAQ. V was cut by 2 bases and J by 7 bases, with 18 bases left in between. The length of the CDR3 is 15 residues. CDR3 loop: CASSLWRDAIGEQYF. In DNA, the CDR3 is TGTGCCAGCAGCTTATGGCGGGATGCCATTGGGGAGCAGTACTTC.

The chain is built from TRBV5-1 and TRBJ2-7, with 10 bases identical to TRBD2. V lost 7 bases and J lost 5; bases outside the gene matches: 9. This CDR3 has 14 amino acids. Germline V gene lookup returns CDR1 SGHRS and CDR2 YFSETQ. The CDR3 loop is CASGGTSAANEQYF. For the CDR3, the DNA is TGCGCCAGCGGCGGGACTAGCGCCGCCAACGAGCAGTACTTC.